Listed here is a single T cell receptor (beta chain). Its antigen is as yet unknown. TCRdb re-analyzed the 5' RACE reads; it lists each CDR3 protein once, without DNA. The listing records 300,000 to 350,000 distinct CDR3 sequences. This entry comes from a study of monozygotic twins with inflammatory bowel disease. Regarding the study as a whole: Possibly reflecting limited power, no difference in repertoire similarity was found between concordant and discordant twins. There was no way to distinguish the different T cell subtypes.

The germline CDR1 and CDR2 sequences are WSHSY and SAAADI. CDR3 size: 12 residues. The rearrangement links TRBV10-2 to TRBJ2-1. The clonotype comes from a human donor with ulcerative colitis or Crohn's disease, or a healthy co-twin of an affected twin (not recorded which). The sequencing sample was made of blood. The CDR3 loop is CASTEVGNEQFF.